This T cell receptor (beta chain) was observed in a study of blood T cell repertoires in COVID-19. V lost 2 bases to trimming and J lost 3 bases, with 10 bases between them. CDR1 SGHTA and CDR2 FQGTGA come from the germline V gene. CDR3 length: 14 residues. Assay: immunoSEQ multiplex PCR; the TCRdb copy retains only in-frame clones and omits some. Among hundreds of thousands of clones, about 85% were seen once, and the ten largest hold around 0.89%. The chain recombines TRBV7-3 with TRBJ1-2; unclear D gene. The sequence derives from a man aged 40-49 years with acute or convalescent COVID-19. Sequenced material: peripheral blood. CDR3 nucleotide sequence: TGTGCCAGCAGCTTACACGCCGAGGACTATGGCTACACCTTC. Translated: CASSLHAEDYGYTF. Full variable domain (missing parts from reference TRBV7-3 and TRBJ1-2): GAGVSQTPSNKVTEKGKYVELRCDPISGHTALYWYRQSLGQGPEFLIYFQGTGAADDSGLPNDRFFAVRPEGSVSTLKIQRTERGDSAVYLCASSLHAEDYGYTFGSGTRLTVV.